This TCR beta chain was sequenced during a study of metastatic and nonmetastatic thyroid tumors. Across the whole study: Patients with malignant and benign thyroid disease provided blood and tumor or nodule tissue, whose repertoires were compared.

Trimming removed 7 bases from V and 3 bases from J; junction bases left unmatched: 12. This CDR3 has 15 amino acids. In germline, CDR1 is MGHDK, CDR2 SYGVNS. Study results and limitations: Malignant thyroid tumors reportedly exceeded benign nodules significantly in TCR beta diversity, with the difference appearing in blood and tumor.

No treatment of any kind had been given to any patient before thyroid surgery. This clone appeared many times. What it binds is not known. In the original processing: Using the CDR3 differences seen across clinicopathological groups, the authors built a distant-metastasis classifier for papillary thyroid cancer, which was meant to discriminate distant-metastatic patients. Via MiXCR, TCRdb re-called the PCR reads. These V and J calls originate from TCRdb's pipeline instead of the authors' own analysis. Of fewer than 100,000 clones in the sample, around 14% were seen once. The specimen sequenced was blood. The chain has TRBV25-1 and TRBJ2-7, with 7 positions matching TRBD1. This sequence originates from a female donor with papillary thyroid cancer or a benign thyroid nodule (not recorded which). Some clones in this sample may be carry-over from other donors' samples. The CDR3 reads CASKTPGTVYYEQYF. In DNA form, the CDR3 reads TGTGCCAGCAAAACTCCCGGGACAGTCTACTACGAGCAGTACTTC.